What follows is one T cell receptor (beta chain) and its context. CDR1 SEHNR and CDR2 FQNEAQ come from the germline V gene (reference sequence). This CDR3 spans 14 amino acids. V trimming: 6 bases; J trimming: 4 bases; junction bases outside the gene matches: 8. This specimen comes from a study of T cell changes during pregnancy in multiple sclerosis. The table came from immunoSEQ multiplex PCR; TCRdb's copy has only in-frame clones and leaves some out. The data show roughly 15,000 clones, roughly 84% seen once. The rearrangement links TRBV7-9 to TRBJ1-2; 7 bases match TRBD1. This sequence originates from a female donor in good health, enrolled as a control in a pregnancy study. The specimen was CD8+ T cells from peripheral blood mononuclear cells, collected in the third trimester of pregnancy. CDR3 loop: CASSYGTALYGYTF. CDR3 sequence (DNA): TGTGCCAGCAGTTATGGGACAGCCCTCTATGGCTACACCTTC. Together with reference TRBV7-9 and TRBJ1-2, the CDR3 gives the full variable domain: DTGVSQNPRHKITKRGQNVTFRCDPISEHNRLYWYRQTLGQGPEFLTYFQNEAQLEKSRLLSDRFSAERPKGSFSTLEIQRTEQGDSAMYLCASSYGTALYGYTFGSGTRLTVV.